This T cell receptor (beta chain) was retrieved from a study of T cells in Graves' hyperthyroidism and ophthalmopathy. Study information: Peripheral blood was drawn at first diagnosis, prior to all treatment.

Active moderate-to-severe ophthalmopathy, Clinical Activity Score at least 3, NOSPECS at least 4, under 3 months' duration. Ten or more counts support this clonotype. TCR beta CDR3 regions were amplified from RNA. First-round RT-PCR with HTBI primers amplified the TCR CDR3 region. TCRdb fed the multiplex PCR reads into MiXCR, producing one record per CDR3 protein. The sample gives fewer than 550,000 distinct CDR3 sequences, roughly 25% of which show up once; about 11% is in the top ten. The CDR3 sequence is 14 residues long. V was cut by 2 bases and J by 6 bases, with 13 bases left in between. The chain links TRBV12-3 or TRBV12-4 to TRBJ1-1, with TRBD1 as a possible D gene (5 bases). The origin of this receptor is a woman in her 30s with Graves' ophthalmopathy. The sample consisted of blood. CDR3 sequence reads: CASSLRDGHAEAFF. The CDR3 DNA reads TGTGCCAGCAGTTTAAGGGACGGACACGCTGAAGCTTTCTTT.